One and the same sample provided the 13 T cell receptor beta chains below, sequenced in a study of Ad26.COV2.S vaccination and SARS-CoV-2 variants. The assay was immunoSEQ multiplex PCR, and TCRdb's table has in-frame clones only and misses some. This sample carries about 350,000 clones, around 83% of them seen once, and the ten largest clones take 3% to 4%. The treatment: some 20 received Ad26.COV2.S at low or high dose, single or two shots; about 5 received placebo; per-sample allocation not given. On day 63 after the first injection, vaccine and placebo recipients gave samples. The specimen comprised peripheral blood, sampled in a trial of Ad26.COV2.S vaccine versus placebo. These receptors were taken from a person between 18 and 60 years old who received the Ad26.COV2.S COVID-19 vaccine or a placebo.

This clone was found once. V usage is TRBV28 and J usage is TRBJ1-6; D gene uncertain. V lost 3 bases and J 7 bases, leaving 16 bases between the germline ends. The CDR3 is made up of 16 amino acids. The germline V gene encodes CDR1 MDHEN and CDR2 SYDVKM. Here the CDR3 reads CASSFPRFRDNSPLHF. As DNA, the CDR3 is TGTGCCAGCAGTTTTCCTCGCTTTCGAGACAATTCACCCCTCCACTTT.

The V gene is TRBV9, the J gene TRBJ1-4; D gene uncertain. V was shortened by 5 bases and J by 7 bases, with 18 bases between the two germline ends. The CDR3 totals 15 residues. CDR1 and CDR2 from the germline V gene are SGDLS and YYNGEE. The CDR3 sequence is CASSRKGGFAEKLFF. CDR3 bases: TGTGCCAGCAGTAGGAAGGGCGGGTTCGCTGAAAAACTGTTTTTT.

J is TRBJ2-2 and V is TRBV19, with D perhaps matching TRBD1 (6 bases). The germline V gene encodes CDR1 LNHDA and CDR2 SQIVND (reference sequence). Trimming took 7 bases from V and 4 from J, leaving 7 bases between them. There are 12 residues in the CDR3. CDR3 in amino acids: CASNRVTGELFF. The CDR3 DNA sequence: TGTGCCAGTAACAGGGTCACCGGGGAGCTGTTTTTT.

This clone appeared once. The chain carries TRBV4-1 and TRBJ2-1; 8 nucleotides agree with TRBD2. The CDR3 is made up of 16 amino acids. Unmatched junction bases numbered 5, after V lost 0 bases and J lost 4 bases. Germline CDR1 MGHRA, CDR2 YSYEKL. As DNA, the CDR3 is TGCGCCAGCAGCCAAGATGCGGCTAGCGGGTACAATGAGCAGTTCTTC. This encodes CASSQDAASGYNEQFF.

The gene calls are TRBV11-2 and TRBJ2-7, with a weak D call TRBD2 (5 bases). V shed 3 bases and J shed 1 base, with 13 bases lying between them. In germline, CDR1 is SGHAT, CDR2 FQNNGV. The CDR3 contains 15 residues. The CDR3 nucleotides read TGTGCCAGCAGCTTGTCCCCAACGGGGTCCTACGAGCAGTACTTC. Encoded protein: CASSLSPTGSYEQYF.

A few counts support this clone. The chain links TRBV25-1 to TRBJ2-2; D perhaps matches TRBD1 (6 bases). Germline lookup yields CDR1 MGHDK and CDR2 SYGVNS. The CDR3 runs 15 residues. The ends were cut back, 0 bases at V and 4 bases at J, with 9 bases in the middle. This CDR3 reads CASSEYQGGTGELFF. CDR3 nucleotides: TGTGCCAGCAGTGAATATCAAGGGGGCACCGGGGAGCTGTTTTTT.

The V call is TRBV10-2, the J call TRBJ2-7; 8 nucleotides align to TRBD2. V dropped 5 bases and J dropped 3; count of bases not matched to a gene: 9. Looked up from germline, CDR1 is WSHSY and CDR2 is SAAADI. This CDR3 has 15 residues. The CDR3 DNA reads TGCGCCAGCAGTCCTCAACCGGGGGGGGGCTACGAGCAGTACTTC. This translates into CASSPQPGGGYEQYF.

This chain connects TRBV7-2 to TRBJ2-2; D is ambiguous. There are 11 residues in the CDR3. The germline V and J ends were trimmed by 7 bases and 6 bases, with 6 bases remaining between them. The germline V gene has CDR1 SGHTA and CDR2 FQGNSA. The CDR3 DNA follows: TGTGCCAGCACCTTTGCCGGGGAGCTGTTTTTT. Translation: CASTFAGELFF.

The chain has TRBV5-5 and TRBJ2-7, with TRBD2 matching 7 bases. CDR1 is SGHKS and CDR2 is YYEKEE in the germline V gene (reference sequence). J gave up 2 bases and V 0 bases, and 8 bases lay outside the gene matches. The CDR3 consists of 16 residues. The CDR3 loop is CASSLGGTTTTYEQYF. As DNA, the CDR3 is TGTGCCAGCAGCTTGGGCGGGACTACCACCACCTACGAGCAGTACTTC.

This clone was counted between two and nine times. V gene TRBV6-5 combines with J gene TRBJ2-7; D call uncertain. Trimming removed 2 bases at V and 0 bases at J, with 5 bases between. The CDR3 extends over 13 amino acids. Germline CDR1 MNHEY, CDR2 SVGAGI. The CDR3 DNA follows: TGTGCCAGCAGTTACCAGCGCTCCTACGAGCAGTACTTC. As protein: CASSYQRSYEQYF.

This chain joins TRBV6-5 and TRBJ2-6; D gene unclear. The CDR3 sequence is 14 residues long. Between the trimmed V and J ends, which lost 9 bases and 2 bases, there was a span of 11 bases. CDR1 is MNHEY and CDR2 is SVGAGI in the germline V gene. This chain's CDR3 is CASGKVTGANVLTF. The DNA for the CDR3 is TGTGCCAGTGGGAAGGTAACTGGGGCCAACGTCCTGACTTTC.

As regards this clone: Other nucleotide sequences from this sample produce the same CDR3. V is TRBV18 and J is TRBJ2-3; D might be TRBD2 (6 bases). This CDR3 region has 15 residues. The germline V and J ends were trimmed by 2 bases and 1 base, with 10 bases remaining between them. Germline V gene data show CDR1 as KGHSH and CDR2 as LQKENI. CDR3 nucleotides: TGTGCCAGCTCACCAGGGACGGGGGGCACAGATACGCAGTATTTT. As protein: CASSPGTGGTDTQYF. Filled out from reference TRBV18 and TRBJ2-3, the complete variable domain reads NAGVMQNPRHLVRRRGQEARLRCSPMKGHSHVYWYRQLPEEGLKFMVYLQKENIIDESGMPKERFSAEFPKEGPSILRIQQVVRGDSAAYFCASSPGTGGTDTQYFGPGTRLTVL.

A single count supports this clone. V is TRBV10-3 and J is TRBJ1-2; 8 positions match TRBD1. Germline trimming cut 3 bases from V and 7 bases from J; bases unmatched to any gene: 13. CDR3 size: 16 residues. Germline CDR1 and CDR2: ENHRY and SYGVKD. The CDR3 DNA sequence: TGTGCCATCAGTGACTCCGGTAGGACAGGGAGTGGTGGCTACACCTTC. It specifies CAISDSGRTGSGGYTF.